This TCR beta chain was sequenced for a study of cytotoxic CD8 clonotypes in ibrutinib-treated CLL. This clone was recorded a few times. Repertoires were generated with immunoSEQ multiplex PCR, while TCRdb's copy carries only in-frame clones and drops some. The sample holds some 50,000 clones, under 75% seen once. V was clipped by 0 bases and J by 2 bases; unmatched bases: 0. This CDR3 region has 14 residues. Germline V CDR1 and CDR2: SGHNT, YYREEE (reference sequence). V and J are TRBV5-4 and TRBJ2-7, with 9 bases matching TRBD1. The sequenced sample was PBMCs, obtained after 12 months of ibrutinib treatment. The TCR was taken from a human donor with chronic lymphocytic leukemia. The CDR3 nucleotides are TGTGCCAGCAGCTTGGGACAGGGGGCCTACGAGCAGTACTTC. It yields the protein CASSLGQGAYEQYF.